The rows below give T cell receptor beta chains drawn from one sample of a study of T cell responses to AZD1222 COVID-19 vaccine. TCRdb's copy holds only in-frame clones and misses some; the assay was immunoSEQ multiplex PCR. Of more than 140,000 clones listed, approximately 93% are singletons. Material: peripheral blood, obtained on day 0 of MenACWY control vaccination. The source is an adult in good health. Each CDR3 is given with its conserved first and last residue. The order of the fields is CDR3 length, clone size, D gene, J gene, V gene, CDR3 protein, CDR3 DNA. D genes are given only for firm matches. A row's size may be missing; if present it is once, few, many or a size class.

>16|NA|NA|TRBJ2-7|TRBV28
CASSPLGGIAAYEQYF
TGTGCCAGCAGTCCCCTTGGGGGCATCGCCGCCTACGAGCAGTACTTC
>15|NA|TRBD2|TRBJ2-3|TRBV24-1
CATSDWRLAGNTQYF
TGTGCCACCAGTGATTGGCGTCTAGCGGGGAATACGCAGTATTTT
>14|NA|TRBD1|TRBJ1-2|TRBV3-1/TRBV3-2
CASSQAGQGYGYTF
TGTGCCAGCAGCCAGGCCGGACAGGGCTATGGCTACACCTTC
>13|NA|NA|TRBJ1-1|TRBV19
CASSPRDPTEAFF
TGTGCCAGTAGTCCTCGGGACCCCACTGAAGCTTTCTTT
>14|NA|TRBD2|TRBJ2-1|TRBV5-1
CASSLSGEEPEQFF
TGCGCCAGCAGCTTGAGCGGGGAGGAACCGGAGCAGTTCTTC
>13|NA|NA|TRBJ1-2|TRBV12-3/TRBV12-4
CASNPGPGYGYTF
TGTGCCAGCAACCCAGGGCCTGGCTATGGCTACACCTTC
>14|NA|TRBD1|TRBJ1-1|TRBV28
CASRGGTGNTEAFF
TGTGCCAGCAGGGGCGGGACAGGGAACACTGAAGCTTTCTTT
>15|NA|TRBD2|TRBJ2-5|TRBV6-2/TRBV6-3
CASSAGTSGGKTQYF
TGTGCCAGCAGCGCCGGGACTAGCGGGGGGAAGACCCAGTACTTC
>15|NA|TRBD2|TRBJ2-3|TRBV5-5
CASTLGGSGADTQYF
TGTGCCAGCACCTTGGGGGGGAGTGGAGCAGATACGCAGTATTTT
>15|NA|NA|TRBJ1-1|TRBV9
CASSVASGVRTEAFF
TGTGCCAGCAGCGTAGCTTCAGGGGTGCGGACTGAAGCTTTCTTT
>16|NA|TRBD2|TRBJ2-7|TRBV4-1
CASSQDVLAGAYEQYF
TGCGCCAGCAGCCAAGATGTACTAGCGGGAGCCTACGAGCAGTACTTC
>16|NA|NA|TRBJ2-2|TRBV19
CASSPGTGIPTGELFF
TGTGCCAGTAGTCCGGGGACGGGCATTCCCACCGGGGAGCTGTTTTTT
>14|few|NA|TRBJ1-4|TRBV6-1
CASSEGSGNEKLFF
TGTGCCAGCAGTGAAGGCAGTGGTAATGAAAAACTGTTTTTT
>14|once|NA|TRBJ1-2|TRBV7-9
CASSGVSAGYGYTF
TGTGCCAGCAGCGGGGTTTCGGCGGGCTATGGCTACACCTTC
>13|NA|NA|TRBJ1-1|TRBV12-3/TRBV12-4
CASSLDRAGEAFF
TGTGCCAGCAGTTTAGACAGGGCCGGTGAAGCTTTCTTT
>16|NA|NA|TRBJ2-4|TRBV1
CTSSPTLRGRENIQYF
TGCACCAGCAGCCCCACCTTACGCGGGAGAGAAAACATTCAGTACTTC
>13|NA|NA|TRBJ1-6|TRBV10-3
CAITGQYNSPLHF
TGTGCCATCACTGGACAATATAATTCACCCCTCCACTTT
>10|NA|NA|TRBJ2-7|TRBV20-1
CSASGYEQYF
TGCAGTGCTAGCGGCTACGAGCAGTACTTC
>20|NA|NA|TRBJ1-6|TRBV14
CASSQDRWGLLSSYNSPLHF
TGTGCCAGCAGCCAAGATCGATGGGGGCTTTTAAGCTCCTATAATTCACCCCTCCACTTT
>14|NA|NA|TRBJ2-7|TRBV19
CASSILYNSYEQYF
TGTGCCAGTAGTATCCTCTATAACTCCTACGAGCAGTACTTC
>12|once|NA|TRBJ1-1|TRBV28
CASSPQGSSAFF
TGTGCCAGCAGTCCACAGGGTTCTTCAGCTTTCTTT
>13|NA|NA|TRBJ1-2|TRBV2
CASSAGPNYGYTF
TGTGCCAGCAGTGCTGGCCCTAACTATGGCTACACCTTC
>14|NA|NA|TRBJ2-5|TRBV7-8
CASSLGSYGETQYF
TGTGCCAGCAGCTTAGGGTCTTATGGAGAGACCCAGTACTTC
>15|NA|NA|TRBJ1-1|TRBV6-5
CASRPRTEMNTEAFF
TGTGCCAGCAGACCCAGGACAGAAATGAACACTGAAGCTTTCTTT
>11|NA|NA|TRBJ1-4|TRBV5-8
CASSLGEKLFF
TGTGCCAGCAGCTTGGGAGAAAAACTGTTTTTT
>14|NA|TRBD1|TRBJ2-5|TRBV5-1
CASSLQGARETQYF
TGCGCCAGCAGCTTACAGGGGGCACGAGAGACCCAGTACTTC
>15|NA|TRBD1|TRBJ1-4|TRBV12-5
CASGLDGTANEKLFF
TGTGCTAGTGGTTTGGACGGGACAGCGAATGAAAAACTGTTTTTT
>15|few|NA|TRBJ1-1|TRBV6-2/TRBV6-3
CASSYGTSVNTEAFF
TGTGCCAGCAGTTACGGTACAAGCGTGAACACTGAAGCTTTCTTT
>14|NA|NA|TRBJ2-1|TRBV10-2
CATSGPSGNGEQFF
TGCGCCACCTCTGGACCGAGTGGGAACGGTGAGCAGTTCTTC
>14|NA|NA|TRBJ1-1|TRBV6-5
CASSLTGAYTEAFF
TGTGCCAGCAGTCTCACGGGGGCCTACACTGAAGCTTTCTTT
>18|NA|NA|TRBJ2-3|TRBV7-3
CASSLIWPSGDHTDTQYF
TGTGCCAGCAGCTTAATATGGCCCAGCGGAGACCACACAGATACGCAGTATTTT
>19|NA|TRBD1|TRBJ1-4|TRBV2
CASSEAMPYRGYNNEKLFF
TGTGCCAGCAGTGAAGCAATGCCGTACAGGGGTTATAATAATGAAAAACTGTTTTTT
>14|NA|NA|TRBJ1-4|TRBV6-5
CASSRGVGNEKLFF
TGTGCCAGCAGTCGGGGAGTAGGAAATGAAAAACTGTTTTTT
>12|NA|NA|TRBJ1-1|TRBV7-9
CACSHDGLLAFF
TGTGCCTGTTCACACGACGGACTCCTAGCTTTCTTT
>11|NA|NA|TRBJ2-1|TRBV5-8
CASSSHREQFF
TGTGCCAGCAGCTCTCACAGGGAGCAGTTCTTC
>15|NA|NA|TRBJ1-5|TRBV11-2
CASSERDGPNQPQHF
TGTGCCAGCAGCGAGCGGGACGGACCCAATCAGCCCCAGCATTTT
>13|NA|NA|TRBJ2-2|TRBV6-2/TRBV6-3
CASSYVGVGELFF
TGTGCCAGCAGTTACGTGGGTGTCGGGGAGCTGTTTTTT
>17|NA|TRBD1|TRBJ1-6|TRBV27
CASSYDPDRLRNSPLHF
TGTGCCAGCAGCTACGATCCGGACAGGCTGAGAAATTCACCCCTCCACTTT
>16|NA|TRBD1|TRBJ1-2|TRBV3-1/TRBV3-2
CASSQPGQGANYGYTF
TGTGCCAGCAGCCAACCGGGACAGGGGGCAAACTATGGCTACACCTTC
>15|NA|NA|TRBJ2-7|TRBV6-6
CASSPRLGSSYEQYF
TGTGCCAGCAGCCCCCGTCTGGGAAGTTCCTACGAGCAGTACTTC
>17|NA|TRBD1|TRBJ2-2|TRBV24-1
CATSESPPGQFSGELFF
TGTGCCACCAGTGAAAGCCCACCGGGACAGTTCTCCGGGGAGCTGTTTTTT
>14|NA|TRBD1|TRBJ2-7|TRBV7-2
CASSSGTGWGEQYF
TGTGCCAGCAGCTCCGGGACAGGCTGGGGCGAGCAGTACTTC
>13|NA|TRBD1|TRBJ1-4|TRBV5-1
CASGNRGGEKLFF
TGCGCCAGCGGTAACAGGGGTGGAGAAAAACTGTTTTTT
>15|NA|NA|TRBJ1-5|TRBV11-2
CASSLDSGVNQPQHF
TGTGCCAGCAGCTTAGATTCAGGGGTCAATCAGCCCCAGCATTTT
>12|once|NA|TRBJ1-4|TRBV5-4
CASSNSNEKLFF
TGTGCCAGCAGCAATTCTAATGAAAAACTGTTTTTT
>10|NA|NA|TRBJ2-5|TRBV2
CASSLKTQYF
TGTGCCAGCAGCCTTAAGACCCAGTACTTC
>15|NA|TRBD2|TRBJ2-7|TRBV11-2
CASSSGTSVFYEQYF
TGTGCCAGCAGCTCGGGGACTAGTGTTTTCTACGAGCAGTACTTC
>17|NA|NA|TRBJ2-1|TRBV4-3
CASSQEYRSSLYNEQFF
TGCGCCAGCAGCCAAGAATATCGTAGCAGCCTTTACAATGAGCAGTTCTTC
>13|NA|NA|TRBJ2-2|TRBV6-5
CASSYTGTGELFF
TGTGCCAGCAGTTACACAGGCACCGGGGAGCTGTTTTTT
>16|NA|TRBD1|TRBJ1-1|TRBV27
CASSPPRDSGGVSVFF
TGTGCCAGCAGTCCCCCGAGGGACAGCGGGGGGGTTAGTGTTTTCTTT
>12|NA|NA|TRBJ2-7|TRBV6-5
CAGGRSSYEQYF
TGTGCCGGAGGCAGGAGCTCCTACGAGCAGTACTTC
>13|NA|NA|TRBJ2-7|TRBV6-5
CASLRTDSYEQYF
TGTGCCAGCTTAAGGACAGACTCCTACGAGCAGTACTTC
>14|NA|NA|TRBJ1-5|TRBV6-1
CASSDWVLDQPQHF
TGTGCCAGCAGTGATTGGGTTTTGGATCAGCCCCAGCATTTT
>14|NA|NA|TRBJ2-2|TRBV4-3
CASSQVVSTGELFF
TGCGCCAGCAGCCAAGTTGTCAGTACCGGGGAGCTGTTTTTT
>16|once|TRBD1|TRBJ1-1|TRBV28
CASSFLGQGRNTEAFF
TGTGCCAGCAGTTTTTTAGGACAGGGGCGTAACACTGAAGCTTTCTTT
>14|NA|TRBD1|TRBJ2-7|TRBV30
CAWSTQSTGGEQYF
TGTGCCTGGAGTACCCAATCCACAGGGGGCGAGCAGTACTTC
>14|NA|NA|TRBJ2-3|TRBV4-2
CASSQFWDTDTQYF
TGTGCCAGCAGCCAATTTTGGGATACAGATACGCAGTATTTT
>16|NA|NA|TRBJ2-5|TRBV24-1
CATSDDRDTYAETQYF
TGTGCCACCAGTGACGACCGGGACACTTATGCTGAGACCCAGTACTTC